These 17 T cell receptor beta chains came from one sample sequenced in a study of metastatic and nonmetastatic thyroid tumors. No treatment had been given to any patient before thyroid surgery. With MiXCR, TCRdb called clones anew from the PCR reads. This sample has 20,000 to 25,000 clones; about 13% occur once, and the top ten carry roughly a sixth. The material sequenced was blood. The origin of the receptors is a female donor with papillary thyroid cancer or a benign thyroid nodule (not recorded which). Some clones in this sample may be carry-over from other donors' samples.

This clone was found many times. The rearrangement uses TRBV7-8 and TRBJ1-1; no clear D gene. The CDR3 spans 16 residues. The germline gives CDR1 SGHVS, CDR2 FQNEAQ. The ends were cut back, 2 bases at V and 8 bases at J, with 21 bases in the middle. CDR3 protein: CASSLWGKTERVEAFF. CDR3 DNA: TGTGCCAGCAGCTTATGGGGTAAAACAGAGAGAGTAGAAGCTTTCTTT. Using reference TRBV7-8 and TRBJ1-1 for the parts outside the CDR3, the full variable domain is GAGVSQSPRYKVAKRGQDVALRCDPISGHVSLFWYQQALGQGPEFLTYFQNEAQLDKSGLPSDRFFAERPEGSVSTLKIQRTQQEDSAVYLCASSLWGKTERVEAFFGQGTRLTVV.

This clone showed up many times. This chain joins TRBV12-3 or TRBV12-4 and TRBJ2-7, with D tentatively TRBD1 or TRBD2 (5 bases each). CDR3 length equals 15 residues. Trimming pared 1 base from V and 0 bases from J, leaving 10 bases between. Here the CDR3 reads CASSLVRDGSYEQYF. For the CDR3, the DNA is TGTGCCAGCAGTTTAGTTCGGGACGGCTCCTACGAGCAGTACTTC.

Many counts were recorded for this clone. The genes are TRBV11-1 and TRBJ2-5, with unresolved D. This CDR3 has 13 residues. Germline V gives CDR1 SGHAT, CDR2 FQDESV (reference sequence). The V gene lost 5 bases and the J gene lost 5 bases, with 12 bases spanning the gap. The CDR3: CASSNDPRETQYF. In DNA form, the CDR3 reads TGTGCCAGCAGCAATGACCCCCGTGAGACCCAGTACTTC.

This clone was counted between two and nine times. A much larger clone differs by one base, so this may be a read error. Other DNA sequences in the sample encode the same CDR3. This chain joins TRBV7-9 and TRBJ1-2; 9 nucleotides line up with TRBD1. This CDR3 comprises 14 residues. Germline values: CDR1 SEHNR, CDR2 FQNEAQ (reference sequence). The V segment lost 6 bases and the J segment 8 bases; nucleotides outside the gene matches: 10. CDR3 amino acids: CASSSDRGFWGYTF. In DNA, the CDR3 is TGTGCCAGCAGTTCGGACAGGGGCTTTTGGGGCTACACCTTC.

The rearrangement links TRBV11-3 to TRBJ2-3, with D uncertain. Germline loops: CDR1 SGHNT, CDR2 YENEEA. The V gene lost 5 bases and the J gene lost 1 base, with 13 bases spanning the gap. The CDR3 is 15 amino acids. The CDR3 region is CASSPLGGGTDTQYF. The CDR3, as DNA: TGTGCCAGCAGCCCCCTGGGTGGGGGCACAGATACGCAGTATTTT.

On this clone itself: A much larger clone differs from this one at a single base, so this may be a read error. J is TRBJ2-1 and V is TRBV11-2; a possible D gene is TRBD2 (6 bases). Trimming left V 8 bases short and J 7 bases short, with 9 bases between. The CDR3 is 11 amino acids. Germline CDR1 SGHAT, CDR2 FQNNGV. Here the CDR3 reads CASGRGNEQFF. CDR3 DNA sequence: TGTGCCAGCGGCCGGGGGAATGAGCAGTTCTTC.

To note about this clone: Here the CDR3 omits its conserved ending phenylalanine or tryptophan, so a read error is the likely source. V usage is TRBV30 and J usage is TRBJ1-3; no reliable D call. Trimming shortened V by 7 bases and J by 0 bases, and 7 bases separated the two germline ends. The length of the CDR3 is 12 residues. Germline V gives CDR1 GTSNPN, CDR2 SVGIG (reference sequence). The CDR3 loop is CAFPISGNTIYL. Written as DNA, the CDR3 is TGTGCCTTTCCGATCTCTGGAAACACCATATATCTT.

Many counts were recorded for this clone. The V gene is TRBV12-3 or TRBV12-4, the J gene TRBJ2-1; 13 positions match TRBD2. J lost 3 bases, V lost 4 bases, and 0 bases had no gene match. The CDR3 loop spans 15 amino acids. In DNA, the CDR3 is TGTGCCAGCAGTTGGACTAGCGGGGGCTACAATGAGCAGTTCTTC. It specifies CASSWTSGGYNEQFF.

This clone was observed at least ten times. This may arise from a read error, as a much more abundant clone is one base away. The same CDR3 is also encoded by other DNA sequences in this sample. The chain employs TRBV5-1 and TRBJ2-3; D is perhaps TRBD1 or TRBD2 (6 bases each). CDR3 length: 13 amino acids. The germline V gene has CDR1 SGHRS and CDR2 YFSETQ. Trimming cost V 4 bases and J 5 bases, with 11 bases left between them. This CDR3 reads CASSRGQEDTQYF. CDR3 sequence (DNA): TGCGCCAGCAGCCGGGGGCAGGAAGATACGCAGTATTTT. The full variable domain, its missing parts supplied by reference TRBV5-1 and TRBJ2-3, is KAGVTQTPRYLIKTRGQQVTLSCSPISGHRSVSWYQQTPGQGLQFLFEYFSETQRNKGNFPGRFSGRQFSNSRSEMNVSTLELGDSALYLCASSRGQEDTQYFGPGTRLTVL.

Notes on this clone: A much larger clonotype is one base distant, so this may be a read error. The V gene is TRBV9, the J gene TRBJ2-3; no reliable D call. The CDR3 has 16 residues. Germline values: CDR1 SGDLS, CDR2 YYNGEE. V was pared by 4 bases and J by 4 bases, with 19 bases between. As DNA, the CDR3 is TGTGCCAGCAGCCTGTCCGCCCGGTTTGGCGCAGATACGCAGTATTTT. This gives the protein CASSLSARFGADTQYF. Full variable domain (rest looked up from reference TRBV9 and TRBJ2-3): DSGVTQTPKHLITATGQRVTLRCSPRSGDLSVYWYQQSLDQGLQFLIQYYNGEERAKGNILERFSAQQFPDLHSELNLSSLELGDSALYFCASSLSARFGADTQYFGPGTRLTVL.

Details on this clone: Germline is not matched at one junction end, which may reflect a read error. The genes are TRBV7-9 and TRBJ1-2, with D unresolved. The length of the CDR3 is 14 residues. Germline values: CDR1 SEHNR, CDR2 FQNEAQ (reference sequence). The CDR3 nucleotides are TGTGCCAGCGGCTTAGCGTCGGGGAACTATGTCTACACCTTC. Translation gives CASGLASGNYVYTF.

This clone has ten or more counts. The rearrangement uses TRBV11-1 and TRBJ1-6; no clear D gene. The V end lost 4 bases, the J end lost 4 bases, and 14 bases lay between the germline ends. The CDR3 runs 16 residues. From germline, CDR1 is SGHAT and CDR2 FQDESV (reference sequence). The CDR3 region is CASSSATGLYNSPLHF. In DNA, the CDR3 is TGTGCCAGCAGCTCCGCGACTGGCCTGTATAATTCACCCCTCCACTTT.

This sequence joins TRBV7-9 and TRBJ1-6; perhaps TRBD1 as D (5 bases). Germline assignment: CDR1 SEHNR and CDR2 FQNEAQ (reference sequence). CDR3 length equals 12 residues. V gave up 3 bases and J gave up 14 bases, with 11 bases separating them. The CDR3 spells CASSFPGGTLHF. The CDR3 DNA is TGTGCCAGCAGCTTTCCTGGGGGGACCCTCCACTTT.

Ten or more counts support this clone. The rearrangement links TRBV30 to TRBJ2-1; 10 nucleotides match TRBD2. The V gene's germline CDR1 is GTSNPN and CDR2 SVGIG (reference sequence). The CDR3 is made up of 15 amino acids. V dropped 0 bases and J dropped 8; count of bases not matched to a gene: 7. CDR3 nucleotides: TGTGCCTGGAGTGTCCTAGCGGGAGTGAACTATGAGCAGTTCTTC. Its protein product is CAWSVLAGVNYEQFF. Combining the CDR3 with reference TRBV30 and TRBJ2-1 gives the whole variable domain SQTIHQWPATLVQPVGSPLSLECTVEGTSNPNLYWYRQAAGRGLQLLFYSVGIGQISSEVPQNLSASRPQDRQFILSSKKLLLSDSGFYLCAWSVLAGVNYEQFFGPGTRLTVL.

This clone was counted ten times or more. The same CDR3 is also encoded by other DNA sequences in this sample. The chain combines TRBV11-3 with TRBJ1-4; D remains unclear. This CDR3 has 15 amino acids. The germline V and J ends were trimmed by 4 bases and 2 bases, with 11 bases remaining between them. Germline CDR1 is SGHNT and CDR2 is YENEEA. The CDR3 protein is CASSSRTVTNEKLFF. The CDR3 nucleotides are TGTGCCAGCAGCTCCCGGACGGTGACTAATGAAAAACTGTTTTTT. The complete variable domain, with remaining parts taken from reference TRBV11-3 and TRBJ1-4, reads EAGVVQSPRYKIIEKKQPVAFWCNPISGHNTLYWYLQNLGQGPELLIRYENEEAVDDSQLPKDRFSAERLKGVDSTLKIQPAELGDSAVYLCASSSRTVTNEKLFFGSGTQLSVL.

With respect to this clone: Relative to the germline gene, one junction end is altered; a read error may explain this. The chain carries TRBV12-3 or TRBV12-4 and TRBJ2-7, with TRBD1 matching over 7 bases. The length of the CDR3 is 14 residues. The CDR3 DNA is TGTGCCAGCAGACTCCGGGACAGTGGCTACGAGCTGTACTTC. Translating it yields CASRLRDSGYELYF.

This clone came up many times. The rearrangement joins TRBV5-1 to TRBJ1-6; D call uncertain. The CDR3 contains 16 residues. The germline V gene has CDR1 SGHRS and CDR2 YFSETQ. The V and J ends lost 3 bases and 1 base respectively, with 11 bases between them. CDR3 sequence reads: CASSSYHNSYNSPLHF. CDR3 DNA sequence: TGCGCCAGCAGCTCGTACCACAATTCCTATAATTCACCCCTCCACTTT.